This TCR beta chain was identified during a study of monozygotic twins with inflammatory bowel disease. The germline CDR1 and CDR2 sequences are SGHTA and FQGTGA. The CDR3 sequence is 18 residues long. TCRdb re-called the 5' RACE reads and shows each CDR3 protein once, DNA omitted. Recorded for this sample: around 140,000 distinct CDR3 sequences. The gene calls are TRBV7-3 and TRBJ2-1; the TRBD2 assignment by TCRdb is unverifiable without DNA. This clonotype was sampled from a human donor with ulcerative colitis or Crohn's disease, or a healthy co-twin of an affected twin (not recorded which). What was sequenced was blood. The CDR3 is CASSLSGSGTSGRNEQFF.